Included here is one TCR beta chain sequence, with context. Germline V gene lookup returns CDR1 MNHNY and CDR2 SVGAGI (reference sequence). Deletions cut 4 bases from V and 0 bases from J, with 10 bases between. The length of the CDR3 is 15 residues. This sample was included in a study of technical replicates of blood from several donors. TCRdb's table, derived via immunoSEQ multiplex PCR, lists solely in-frame clones and lacks some. The profile shows some 64,000 clones, 80% to 95% of them singletons. This clonotype originated in a human donor in good health. Some clones in this sample may be carry-over from other donors' samples. Sample: PBMCs. The chain couples TRBV6-6 to TRBJ1-5; D gene uncertain. The CDR3 DNA sequence: TGTGCCAGCAGTTTTACAGATTATAGCAATCAGCCCCAGCATTTT. This codes for CASSFTDYSNQPQHF.